Presented here are 27 T cell receptor beta chains from one specimen sequenced in a study of T cells in Graves' hyperthyroidism and ophthalmopathy. TCR beta CDR3 region amplification was performed from RNA transcripts. The primer set for the first-round RT-PCR of the TCR CDR3 was HTBI. From the multiplex PCR reads, TCRdb called clonotypes with MiXCR, one entry per CDR3 protein. The table has 340,000 or so distinct CDR3 sequences, 15% to 20% seen once. Source material: blood. These receptors originate from a woman aged 50 to 60 with Graves' hyperthyroidism.

The rearrangement joins TRBV12-3 or TRBV12-4 to TRBJ2-1; TRBD2 aligns across 9 bases. This CDR3 is 13 amino acids long. V lost 3 bases, J lost 15 bases, and 9 bases stayed unmatched. CDR3 nucleotides: TGTGCCAGCAGTTTTCAGGAACTAGCGGGTCTGTTCTTC. Protein sequence: CASSFQELAGLFF.

The V call is TRBV5-1, the J call TRBJ1-2; 7 bases map to TRBD1. With V trimmed by 4 bases and J by 3 bases, 9 bases remained unmatched. The CDR3 sequence is 15 residues long. Germline CDR1 is SGHRS and CDR2 is YFSETQ. This chain's CDR3 is CASSPDRVRDYGYTF. The CDR3 nucleotides read TGCGCCAGCAGCCCTGACAGGGTTCGGGACTATGGCTACACCTTC.

The rearrangement links TRBV6-1 to TRBJ1-2, with unresolved D. The CDR3 totals 14 residues. Trimming shortened V by 4 bases and J by 8 bases, and 17 bases separated the two germline ends. Germline CDR1 reads MNHNS; CDR2 reads SASEGT. CDR3 coding DNA: TGTGCCAGCAGTGCCGCCGGACTTGGTTGGGGCTACACCTTC. Its translation is CASSAAGLGWGYTF.

This clonotype was detected ten times or more. This chain connects TRBV6-1 to TRBJ2-5, with D perhaps TRBD2 (5 bases). Germline lookup yields CDR1 MNHNS and CDR2 SASEGT. The CDR3 totals 12 residues. Trimming shortened V by 7 bases and J by 7 bases, and 13 bases separated the two germline ends. The CDR3 coding sequence is TGTGCCAGCATCCACGCCGGAGGGACCCAGTACTTC. Translating it yields CASIHAGGTQYF.

V gene TRBV5-6 combines with J gene TRBJ2-6; 7 nucleotides match TRBD2. In germline, CDR1 is SGHDT, CDR2 YYEEEE. The CDR3 covers 16 residues. Trimming took 0 bases from V and 6 from J; bases not matched to a gene: 6. This chain's CDR3 is CASSLEGDYVANVLTF. CDR3 DNA: TGTGCCAGCAGCTTGGAAGGGGACTACGTGGCCAACGTCCTGACTTTC.

Concerning this clonotype itself: One junction end does not reproduce the germline sequence, and a read error may be involved. This rearrangement joins TRBV7-8 to TRBJ2-3; D is undetermined. Per the germline V gene, CDR1 is SGHVS and CDR2 is FQNEAQ. This CDR3 region has 12 residues. The CDR3 DNA follows: TGCGCCAGCAGCCAGTCAATCGGTACGCAGTATTTT. Translated: CASSQSIGTQYF.

The chain links TRBV5-1 to TRBJ2-3; no clear D gene. Germline assignment: CDR1 SGHRS and CDR2 YFSETQ. The CDR3 is 12 amino acids. V was shortened by 4 bases and J by 4 bases, with 7 bases between the two germline ends. For the CDR3, the DNA is TGCGCCAGCAGCGGAAGGGCAGATACGCAGTATTTT. Its translation: CASSGRADTQYF.

This clonotype has just a few counts. The rearrangement links TRBV30 to TRBJ2-5; D gene ambiguous. The germline gives CDR1 GTSNPN, CDR2 SVGIG (reference sequence). There are 13 residues in the CDR3. Trimming took off 3 bases at V and 5 bases at J, with 13 bases between the two ends. CDR3 region: CAWSLGVGETQYF. The CDR3 DNA sequence: TGTGCCTGGAGCCTTGGGGTGGGGGAGACCCAGTACTTC.

V gene TRBV5-1 combines with J gene TRBJ2-7; TRBD2 agrees at 16 bases. Germline V gene sequence: CDR1 SGHRS, CDR2 YFSETQ. This CDR3 contains 16 residues. V shed 6 bases and J 5 bases; nucleotides not matched to a gene: 8. CDR3 sequence reads: CASNPAGLAGGNEQYF. CDR3 nucleotide sequence: TGCGCCAGCAACCCAGCGGGACTAGCGGGAGGGAACGAGCAGTACTTC.

The chain is built from TRBV7-3 and TRBJ2-7, with 9 nucleotides matching TRBD2. CDR3 length equals 16 residues. Per the germline V gene, CDR1 is SGHTA and CDR2 is FQGTGA. Unmatched junction bases numbered 12, after V lost 6 bases and J lost 3 bases. The CDR3 bases are TGTGCCAGCAGGAACACAAGGGCGGGAGGGGGCTACGAGCAGTACTTC. Translating gives CASRNTRAGGGYEQYF. Combining the CDR3 with reference TRBV7-3 and TRBJ2-7 gives the whole variable domain GAGVSQTPSNKVTEKGKYVELRCDPISGHTALYWYRQSLGQGPEFLIYFQGTGAADDSGLPNDRFFAVRPEGSVSTLKIQRTERGDSAVYLCASRNTRAGGGYEQYFGPGTRLTVT.

A few counts support this clonotype. The V call is TRBV12-3 or TRBV12-4, the J call TRBJ1-1; tentatively, D is TRBD1 (6 bases). The length of the CDR3 is 12 residues. V lost 6 bases to trimming and J lost 7 bases, with 12 bases between them. The CDR3 protein is CASRPGQSEAFF. The CDR3 DNA is TGTGCCAGCAGACCGGGACAAAGTGAAGCTTTCTTT.

This clonotype was seen at least ten times. V and J are TRBV2 and TRBJ2-7; D not resolved. The germline V gene encodes CDR1 SNHLY and CDR2 FYNNEI. This CDR3 comprises 14 residues. V shed 2 bases and J shed 3 bases, with 11 bases lying between them. CDR3: CASSERDTYYEQYV. The CDR3 DNA follows: TGTGCCAGCAGTGAACGTGACACCTACTACGAGCAGTACGTC.

This chain uses TRBV15 with TRBJ2-7; TRBD1 is a possible D gene (5 bases). The CDR3 length is 14 residues. Germline CDR1 reads LNHNV; CDR2 reads YYDKDF (reference sequence). V lost 4 bases, J lost 6 bases, and 16 bases lay in between. The CDR3 nucleotides are TGTGCCACCAGCAACGCGGCCAGGGTTTCCGAGCAGTACTTC. Amino acids: CATSNAARVSEQYF.

The chain joins TRBV7-8 to TRBJ2-2; 8 bases agree with TRBD2. Germline-derived CDR1 and CDR2 are SGHVS and FQNEAQ. J was trimmed by 6 bases and V by 5 bases; bases with no gene match: 2. The length of the CDR3 is 13 residues. The CDR3 DNA is TGTGCCAGCAGCCGGGGGGGGGCCGGGGAGCTGTTTTTT. It translates to CASSRGGAGELFF.

V gene TRBV12-3 or TRBV12-4 combines with J gene TRBJ2-3; D may be TRBD1 (5 bases). This CDR3 spans 14 amino acids. Trimming shortened V by 2 bases and J by 2 bases, and 8 bases separated the two germline ends. CDR3 in DNA: TGTGCCAGCAGTTTATCCAGGGCCACAGATACGCAGTATTTT. Protein: CASSLSRATDTQYF.

This clonotype was detected only a few times. The chain links TRBV2 to TRBJ2-7; D ambiguous. The CDR3 covers 11 residues. Trimming pared 5 bases from V and 7 bases from J, leaving 9 bases between. Germline assignment: CDR1 SNHLY and CDR2 FYNNEI. For the CDR3, the DNA is TGTGCCAGCAGTCAGTTTGGGGAGCAGTACGTC. Its translation is CASSQFGEQYV.

The chain has TRBV27 and TRBJ2-5, with TRBD1 matching over 7 bases. The CDR3 is 16 residues long. Germline CDR1 MNHEY, CDR2 SMNVEV (reference sequence). J lost 1 base, V lost 5 bases, and 10 bases had no gene match. In DNA form, the CDR3 reads TGTGCCAGCAGTGCAAGACAGGGATGGGGCCAAGAGACCCAGTACTTC. This translates into CASSARQGWGQETQYF.

In this sample, this clonotype turned up a few times. The chain uses TRBV9 and TRBJ2-3; tentatively, D is TRBD1 or TRBD2 (5 bases each). CDR3 length equals 15 residues. The germline V gene encodes CDR1 SGDLS and CDR2 YYNGEE. The V end lost 3 bases, the J end lost 2 bases, and 13 bases lay between the germline ends. DNA for the CDR3: TGTGCCAGCAGCGCCTCGGGGCACCCCACAGATACGCAGTATTTT. Residues: CASSASGHPTDTQYF.

This chain joins TRBV27 and TRBJ1-6; 7 bases match TRBD1. Germline V gene sequence: CDR1 MNHEY, CDR2 SMNVEV (reference sequence). V gave up 5 bases and J gave up 9 bases; unmatched junction bases: 4. CDR3 length: 13 residues. This chain's CDR3 is CASSMDRFSPLHF. Here the CDR3 DNA reads TGTGCCAGCAGTATGGACAGGTTTTCACCCCTCCACTTT.

The sample holds a few counts of this clonotype. The chain has TRBV3-1 and TRBJ1-3; no clear D gene. This CDR3 has 14 residues. V dropped 2 bases and J dropped 4 bases, with 9 bases sitting between them. Per germline, CDR1 LGHDT and CDR2 YNNKEL (reference sequence). The CDR3 nucleotides are TGTGCCAGCAGCCAAAAGGGAGACGGAAACACCATATATTTT. Translation: CASSQKGDGNTIYF.

The chain employs TRBV28 and TRBJ2-7; no firm D call. CDR3 size: 15 residues. V lost 7 bases and J 3 bases, leaving 19 bases between the germline ends. In germline, CDR1 is MDHEN, CDR2 SYDVKM. The CDR3 DNA sequence: TGTGCCAGCACCATAGGAAAGGGATTCGGCTACGAGCAGTACTTC. It translates to CASTIGKGFGYEQYF.

As regards this clonotype: At one end, the junction sequence differs from germline, possibly due to a read error. CDR3 nucleotide sequence: TGTGCCAGCAGTGGCCGGGACCTACTCACCGGGGAGCTGGTTTTT. The encoded protein is CASSGRDLLTGELVF. The rearrangement links TRBV6-1 to TRBJ2-2; D may correspond to TRBD1 or TRBD2 (5 bases each). CDR1 and CDR2 from the germline V gene are MNHNS and SASEGT. The CDR3 covers 15 residues.

This clonotype has just a few counts. The chain couples TRBV19 to TRBJ1-1; a possible D gene is TRBD1 (6 bases). Germline CDR1 and CDR2: LNHDA and SQIVND (reference sequence). The CDR3 is 15 amino acids. V was trimmed by 9 bases and J by 7 bases, leaving 24 bases between them. The CDR3 nucleotides are TGTGCCAGCAAGTCATTAGGGGGAGACAGCCTTGAAGCTTTCTTT. Translation gives CASKSLGGDSLEAFF.

Only a few counts were recorded for this clonotype. The chain recombines TRBV19 with TRBJ1-5; 7 positions agree with TRBD1. This CDR3 is 16 amino acids long. The germline gives CDR1 LNHDA, CDR2 SQIVND (reference sequence). V lost 5 bases, J lost 1 base, and 8 bases stayed unmatched. The CDR3 sequence is CASSPYDRASNQPQHF. The CDR3, as DNA: TGTGCCAGTAGTCCCTATGACAGGGCAAGCAATCAGCCCCAGCATTTT.

The CDR3 sequence: CASSSTGSTGELFF. As DNA, the CDR3 is TGCGCCAGCAGCTCTACAGGGAGCACCGGGGAGCTGTTTTTT. The chain couples TRBV5-1 to TRBJ2-2, with TRBD1 as a possible D gene (6 bases). The CDR3 loop spans 14 amino acids. Germline CDR1 reads SGHRS; CDR2 reads YFSETQ. V lost 3 bases, J lost 4 bases, and 10 bases lay in between.

A few counts support this clonotype. This may stem from a read error, because a much larger clone lies one nucleotide away. This chain uses TRBV6-1 with TRBJ1-5; D not certain. This CDR3 has 13 residues. Trimming took 6 bases from V and 0 from J, leaving 6 bases between them. Germline V CDR1 and CDR2: MNHNS, SASEGT. Here the CDR3 DNA reads TGTGCCAGCAGGGAATTTAGCAATCAGCCCCAGCATTTT. It yields the protein CASREFSNQPQHF.

This clonotype showed up just a few times. V is TRBV9 and J is TRBJ2-7, with TRBD1 identical over 8 bases. Germline trimming cut 4 bases from V and 5 bases from J; bases unmatched to any gene: 5. The CDR3 consists of 13 residues. Germline V CDR1 and CDR2: SGDLS, YYNGEE. The CDR3 DNA reads as TGTGCCAGCAGCATCGACAGGGGCCACGAGCAGTACTTC. The encoded protein is CASSIDRGHEQYF.